These 8 T cell receptor beta chains were all obtained from the same sample, sequenced in a study of neurological immune-mediated disorders. TCRdb fed the 5' RACE reads into MiXCR, producing one record per CDR3 protein. The sample consists of about 54,000 distinct CDR3 sequences, about 4.2% of them appearing once. Input material: CD4+ T cells from blood. These receptors were collected from a woman aged 40 to 55 with multiple sclerosis.

This clonotype was found many times. The V and J genes are TRBV5-1 and TRBJ1-4; TRBD1 is a possible D gene (6 bases). The CDR3 length is 16 residues. Per germline, CDR1 SGHRS and CDR2 YFSETQ. Trimming took 3 bases from V and 3 from J, leaving 15 bases between them. The chain's CDR3 is CASSWGAPGPNEKLFF. The CDR3 region has the DNA TGCGCCAGCAGCTGGGGGGCCCCGGGTCCTAATGAAAAACTGTTTTTT.

This clonotype was observed many times. DNA for the CDR3: TGTGCCAGCAGCCAAGATCGGGGGAAGGGCTGGTATAGCACAGATACGCAGTATTTT. This translates into CASSQDRGKGWYSTDTQYF. The chain has TRBV3-1 and TRBJ2-3; possible D gene TRBD2, 6 bases. V was cut by 0 bases and J by 0 bases, with 19 bases left in between. This CDR3 comprises 19 residues. The germline CDR1 and CDR2 sequences are LGHDT and YNNKEL (reference sequence).

This clonotype was detected ten times or more. This rearrangement joins TRBV5-1 to TRBJ1-4; perhaps TRBD1 as D (5 bases). The CDR3 spans 15 residues. V lost 4 bases and J 0 bases, leaving 10 bases between the germline ends. The V gene's germline CDR1 is SGHRS and CDR2 YFSETQ. In nucleotides, the CDR3 is TGCGCCAGCAGCGGCACAGGAGCAACTAATGAAAAACTGTTTTTT. Translating it yields CASSGTGATNEKLFF.

This clonotype has at least ten counts. The chain links TRBV4-1 to TRBJ1-4; unclear D gene. CDR1 MGHRA and CDR2 YSYEKL come from the germline V gene. V was pared by 3 bases and J by 5 bases, with 16 bases between. This CDR3 has 16 amino acids. The CDR3, as DNA: TGCGCCAGCAGCCAGTCCACCGGGATAAAAAATGAAAAACTGTTTTTT. It encodes CASSQSTGIKNEKLFF.

This clonotype was found many times. This chain links TRBV2 with TRBJ2-2; D possibly corresponds to TRBD2 (5 bases). V gave up 1 base and J gave up 8 bases, with 11 bases separating them. The germline CDR1 and CDR2 sequences are SNHLY and FYNNEI. This CDR3 is 14 amino acids long. CDR3 DNA sequence: TGTGCCAGCAGTGAAGATGAGGGTTCGGGGGAGCTGTTTTTT. Protein sequence: CASSEDEGSGELFF.

There are many counts of this clonotype. This chain uses TRBV10-3 with TRBJ1-1; weak D call: TRBD1 (5 bases). The CDR3 runs to 14 residues. V was pared by 5 bases and J by 2 bases, with 12 bases between. Germline V gives CDR1 ENHRY, CDR2 SYGVKD. This chain's CDR3 is CAISTGQGNTEAFF. The CDR3 nucleotides are TGTGCCATCAGTACCGGGCAGGGAAACACTGAAGCTTTCTTT.

This clonotype was observed many times. CDR3 coding DNA: TGTGCCAGCAGGCTTTCAGGGGGCTCACTCCGCGGCTACACCTTC. Its protein product is CASRLSGGSLRGYTF. The chain couples TRBV27 to TRBJ1-2; TRBD1 matches at 8 bases. The CDR3 totals 15 residues. Per germline, CDR1 MNHEY and CDR2 SMNVEV (reference sequence). After removal of 6 bases from V and 8 bases from J, the junction contained 14 bases not matched to a gene.

This clonotype occurred many times. The chain links TRBV20-1 to TRBJ1-6; D gene ambiguous. V lost 0 bases and J 0 bases, leaving 12 bases between the germline ends. The length of the CDR3 is 17 residues. The germline CDR1 and CDR2 sequences are DFQATT and SNEGSKA (reference sequence). In DNA form, the CDR3 reads TGCAGTGCTAGAGAAGGAACGCGGAGCTCCTATAATTCACCCCTCCACTTT. It yields the protein CSAREGTRSSYNSPLHF.